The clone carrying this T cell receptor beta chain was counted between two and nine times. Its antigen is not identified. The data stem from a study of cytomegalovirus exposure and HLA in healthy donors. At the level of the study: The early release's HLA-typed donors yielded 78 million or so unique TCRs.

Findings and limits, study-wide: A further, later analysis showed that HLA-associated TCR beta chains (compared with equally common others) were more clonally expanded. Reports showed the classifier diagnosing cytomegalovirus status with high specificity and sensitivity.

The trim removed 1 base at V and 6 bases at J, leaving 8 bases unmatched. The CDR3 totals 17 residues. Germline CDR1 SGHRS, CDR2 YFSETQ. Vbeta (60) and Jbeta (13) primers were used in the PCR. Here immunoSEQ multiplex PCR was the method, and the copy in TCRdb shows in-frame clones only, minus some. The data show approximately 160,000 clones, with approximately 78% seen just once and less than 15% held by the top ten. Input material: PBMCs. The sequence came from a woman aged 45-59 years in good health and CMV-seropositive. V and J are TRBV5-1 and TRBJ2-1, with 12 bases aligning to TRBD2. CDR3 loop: CASSLSPSGGAVNEQFF. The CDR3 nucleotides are TGCGCCAGCAGCTTGAGTCCTAGCGGGGGGGCCGTCAATGAGCAGTTCTTC.